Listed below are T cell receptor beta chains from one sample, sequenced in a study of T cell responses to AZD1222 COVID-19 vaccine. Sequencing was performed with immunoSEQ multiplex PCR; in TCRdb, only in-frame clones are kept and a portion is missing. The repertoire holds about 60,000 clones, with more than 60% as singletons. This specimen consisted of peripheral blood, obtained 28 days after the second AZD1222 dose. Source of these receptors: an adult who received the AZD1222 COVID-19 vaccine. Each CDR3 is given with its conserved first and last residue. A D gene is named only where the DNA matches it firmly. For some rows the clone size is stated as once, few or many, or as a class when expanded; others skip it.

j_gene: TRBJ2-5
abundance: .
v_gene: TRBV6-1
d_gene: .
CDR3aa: CASSEQAGLVETQYF
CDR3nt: TGTGCCAGCAGTGAACAGGCAGGGTTGGTAGAGACCCAGTACTTC

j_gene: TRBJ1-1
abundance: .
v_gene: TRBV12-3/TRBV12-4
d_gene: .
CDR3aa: CASSFRGSTEAFF
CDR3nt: TGTGCCAGCAGTTTCAGGGGATCCACTGAAGCTTTCTTT

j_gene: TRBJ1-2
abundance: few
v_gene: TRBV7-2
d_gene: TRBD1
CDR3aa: CASSPGQGVFGYTF
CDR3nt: TGTGCCAGCAGCCCGGGACAGGGGGTCTTTGGCTACACCTTC

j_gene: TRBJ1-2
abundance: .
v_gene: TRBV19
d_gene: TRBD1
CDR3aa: CASRDRGFTNYGYTF
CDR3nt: TGTGCCAGCCGGGACAGGGGCTTTACTAACTATGGCTACACCTTC

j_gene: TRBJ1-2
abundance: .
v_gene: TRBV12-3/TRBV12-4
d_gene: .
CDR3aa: CASSGLAGWGYTF
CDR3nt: TGTGCCAGCAGCGGCCTGGCCGGATGGGGCTACACCTTC

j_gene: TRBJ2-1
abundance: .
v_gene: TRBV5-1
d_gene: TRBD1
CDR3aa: CASSLTLRGQSYNEQFF
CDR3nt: TGCGCCAGCAGCTTGACCCTCAGGGGGCAATCCTACAATGAGCAGTTCTTC

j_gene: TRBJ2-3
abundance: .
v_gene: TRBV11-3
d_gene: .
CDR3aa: CASSHPGRSSTDTQYF
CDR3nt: TGTGCCAGCAGCCATCCCGGACGGTCTAGCACAGATACGCAGTATTTT

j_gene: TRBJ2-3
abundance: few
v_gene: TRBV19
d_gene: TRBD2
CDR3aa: CASSSSLAEYTDTQYF
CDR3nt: TGTGCCAGTAGTTCATCACTAGCGGAGTACACAGATACGCAGTATTTT

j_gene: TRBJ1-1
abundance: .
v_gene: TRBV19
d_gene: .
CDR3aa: CASTTGNTEAFF
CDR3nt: TGTGCCAGTACGACAGGGAACACTGAAGCTTTCTTT

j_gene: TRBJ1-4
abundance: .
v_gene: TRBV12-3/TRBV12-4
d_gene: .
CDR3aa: CASSITLIGPLFF
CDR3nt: TGTGCCAGCAGTATTACCCTGATTGGACCGTTGTTTTTT

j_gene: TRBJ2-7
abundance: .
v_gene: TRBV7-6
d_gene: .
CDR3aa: CASSSAAGRGEQYF
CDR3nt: TGTGCCAGCAGCTCAGCGGCGGGTCGGGGAGAGCAGTACTTC

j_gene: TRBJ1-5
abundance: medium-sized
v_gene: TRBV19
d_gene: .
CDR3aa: CASSITRERQPQHF
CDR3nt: TGTGCCAGTAGTATAACCAGGGAGAGGCAGCCCCAGCATTTT

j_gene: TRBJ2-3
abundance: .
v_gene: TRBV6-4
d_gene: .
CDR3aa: CASSPGTFTDTQYF
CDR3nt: TGTGCCAGCAGTCCCGGGACTTTCACAGATACGCAGTATTTT

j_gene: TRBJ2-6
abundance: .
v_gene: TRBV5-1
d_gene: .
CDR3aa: CASSFPLTGANVLTF
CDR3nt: TGCGCCAGCAGCTTCCCCCTTACCGGGGCCAACGTCCTGACTTTC

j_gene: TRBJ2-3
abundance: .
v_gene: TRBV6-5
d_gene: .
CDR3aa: CASSYQGRPPDTQYF
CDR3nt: TGTGCCAGCAGTTACCAGGGCAGGCCCCCGGATACGCAGTATTTT

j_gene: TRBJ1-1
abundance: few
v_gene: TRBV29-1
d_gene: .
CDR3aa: CSATKGWGGSTEAFF
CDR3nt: TGCAGCGCTACCAAAGGGTGGGGGGGAAGCACTGAAGCTTTCTTT

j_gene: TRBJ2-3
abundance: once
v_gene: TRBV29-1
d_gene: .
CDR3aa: CSVEADTQYF
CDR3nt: TGCAGCGTTGAAGCTGATACGCAGTATTTT

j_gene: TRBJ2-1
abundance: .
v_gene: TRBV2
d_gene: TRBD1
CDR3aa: CASMAGGNEQFF
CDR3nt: TGTGCCAGCATGGCAGGGGGAAATGAGCAGTTCTTC

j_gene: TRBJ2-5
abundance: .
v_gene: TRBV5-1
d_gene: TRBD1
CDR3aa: CASSLMGQDQETQYF
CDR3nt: TGCGCCAGCAGCCTAATGGGACAGGACCAAGAGACCCAGTACTTC

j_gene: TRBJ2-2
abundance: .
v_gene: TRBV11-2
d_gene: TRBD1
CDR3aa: CASSLTGGQNTGELFF
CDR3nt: TGTGCCAGCAGCTTAACAGGGGGCCAAAACACCGGGGAGCTGTTTTTT

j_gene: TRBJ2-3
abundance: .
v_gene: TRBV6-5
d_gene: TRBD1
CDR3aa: CATADRVTDTQYF
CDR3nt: TGTGCCACCGCGGACAGGGTAACAGATACGCAGTATTTT

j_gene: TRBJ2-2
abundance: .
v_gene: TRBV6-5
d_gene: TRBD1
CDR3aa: CASIFDRAGELFF
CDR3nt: TGTGCCAGCATCTTCGACAGGGCCGGGGAGCTGTTTTTT

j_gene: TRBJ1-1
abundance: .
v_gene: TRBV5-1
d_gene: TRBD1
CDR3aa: CASSLQQGMTEAFF
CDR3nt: TGCGCCAGCAGCTTACAACAGGGGATGACTGAAGCTTTCTTT

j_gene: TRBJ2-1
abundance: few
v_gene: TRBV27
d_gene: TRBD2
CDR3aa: CASSLVAGGGNEQFF
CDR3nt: TGTGCCAGCAGTTTAGTGGCAGGCGGGGGAAATGAGCAGTTCTTC

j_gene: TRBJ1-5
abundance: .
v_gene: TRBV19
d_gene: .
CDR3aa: CASGVAQPQHF
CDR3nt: TGTGCCAGTGGCGTGGCGCAGCCCCAGCATTTT

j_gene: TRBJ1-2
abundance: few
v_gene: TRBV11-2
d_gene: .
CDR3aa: CASSLSASANYGYTF
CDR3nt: TGTGCCAGCAGCTTGAGCGCCTCAGCTAACTATGGCTACACCTTC

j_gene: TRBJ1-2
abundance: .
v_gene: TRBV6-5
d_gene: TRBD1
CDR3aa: CASSYSAGGGDGYTF
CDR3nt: TGTGCCAGCAGTTACTCAGCAGGGGGAGGGGATGGCTACACCTTC

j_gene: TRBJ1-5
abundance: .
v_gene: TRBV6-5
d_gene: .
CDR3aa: CASSYNRDGQPQHF
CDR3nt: TGTGCCAGCAGTTACAACAGGGACGGTCAGCCCCAGCATTTT